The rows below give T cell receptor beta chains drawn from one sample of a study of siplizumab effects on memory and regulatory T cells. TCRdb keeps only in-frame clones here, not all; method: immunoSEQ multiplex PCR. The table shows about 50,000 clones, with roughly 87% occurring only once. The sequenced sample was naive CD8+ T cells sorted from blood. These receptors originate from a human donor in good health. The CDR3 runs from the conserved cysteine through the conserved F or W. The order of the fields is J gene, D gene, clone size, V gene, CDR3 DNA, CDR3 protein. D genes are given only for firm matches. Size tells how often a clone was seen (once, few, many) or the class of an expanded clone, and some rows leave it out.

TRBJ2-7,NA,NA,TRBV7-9,TGTGCCAGCAGCTTGCCTGACAGGTACGAGCAGTACTTC,CASSLPDRYEQYF
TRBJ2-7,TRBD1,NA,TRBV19,TGTGCCAGTAGTCCCACAGGGGTGGTCGAGCAGTACTTC,CASSPTGVVEQYF
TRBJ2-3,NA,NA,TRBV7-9,TGTGCCAGCAGTCCACCTTGGAGTGCGCAGTATTTT,CASSPPWSAQYF
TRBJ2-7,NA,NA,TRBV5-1,TGCGCCAGCAGCACCGTCGAGCGGCCTTACGAGCAGTACTTC,CASSTVERPYEQYF
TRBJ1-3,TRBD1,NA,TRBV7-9,TGTGCCACGTTAGACTCGACAGGGGCATTCTCTGGAAACACCATATATTTT,CATLDSTGAFSGNTIYF
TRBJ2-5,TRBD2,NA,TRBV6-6,TGTGCCAGCAGAGGGGTAGCGGGGCCAGAGACCCAGTACTTC,CASRGVAGPETQYF
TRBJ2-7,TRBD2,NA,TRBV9,TGTGCCAGCAGCGTAGGGCGGGAGGGAACCTACGAGCAGTACTTC,CASSVGREGTYEQYF
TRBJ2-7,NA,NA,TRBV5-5,TGTGCCAGCAGCTTGTTAGGGCTCACCTACGAGCAGTACTTC,CASSLLGLTYEQYF
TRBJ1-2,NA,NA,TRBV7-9,TGTGCCAGCAGCCGCCTGGGCTATGGCTACACCTTC,CASSRLGYGYTF
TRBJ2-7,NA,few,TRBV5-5,TGTGCCAGCACCCAGCCCCCATGGGAAGAGCAGTACTTC,CASTQPPWEEQYF
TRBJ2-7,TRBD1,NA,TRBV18,TGTGCCAGCTCACCTGTCGGGACAGGGTTCGAGCAGTACTTC,CASSPVGTGFEQYF
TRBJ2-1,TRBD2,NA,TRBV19,TGTGCCAGTAGTATAGCCCTAGCGGGGTTAAATGAGCAGTTCTTC,CASSIALAGLNEQFF
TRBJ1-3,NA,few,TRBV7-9,TGTGCCAGCAGCTTAGTCGGAAACACCATATATTTT,CASSLVGNTIYF
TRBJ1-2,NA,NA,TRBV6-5,TGTGCCAGCAGTCCGGGAACGGCCCCCGATCGTGGCTACACCTTC,CASSPGTAPDRGYTF
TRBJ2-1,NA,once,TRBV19,TGTGCCATCGGAGACTCCTACAATGAGCAGTTCTTC,CAIGDSYNEQFF
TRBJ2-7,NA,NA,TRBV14,TGTGCCAGCAGCCAAGATGGGGACCGGTTC,CASSQDGDRF
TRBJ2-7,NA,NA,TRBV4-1,TGCGCCAGCAGCCAAGATCGCGCAGCCCACACCTACGAGCAGTACTTC,CASSQDRAAHTYEQYF
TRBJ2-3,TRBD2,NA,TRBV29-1,TGCAGCGTTCCGGGACTAGGAACAGATACGCAGTATTTT,CSVPGLGTDTQYF
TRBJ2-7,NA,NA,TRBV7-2,TGTGCCAGCAGCTTACCCGGGATGTCCTACGAGCAGTACTTC,CASSLPGMSYEQYF
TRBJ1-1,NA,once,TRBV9,TGTGCCAGCCGAGCGGGGACGAACACTGAAGCTTTCTTT,CASRAGTNTEAFF
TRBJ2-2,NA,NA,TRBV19,TGTGCCAGTAGTTTGTCGACCCACACCGGGGAGCTGTTTTTT,CASSLSTHTGELFF
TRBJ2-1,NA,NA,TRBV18,TGTGCCAGCTCCCACGATTCCTACAATGAGCAGTTCTTC,CASSHDSYNEQFF
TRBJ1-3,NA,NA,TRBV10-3,TGTGCCATCCTAGGTACCTGGGGAAACACCATATATTTT,CAILGTWGNTIYF
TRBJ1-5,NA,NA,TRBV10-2,TGCGCCAGCAGTGAGTCCGGAGGCAATCAGCCCCAGCATTTT,CASSESGGNQPQHF
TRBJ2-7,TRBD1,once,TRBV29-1,TGCAGCGTATCTGGACAGGACCCATCCTACGAGCAGTACTTC,CSVSGQDPSYEQYF
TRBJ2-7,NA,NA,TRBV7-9,TGTGCCAGCAGCTTAGTGAACGGGGGGCCCTACGAGCAGTACTTC,CASSLVNGGPYEQYF
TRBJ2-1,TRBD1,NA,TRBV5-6,TGTGCCACCGGAGATGGGGACAGGGACTACAATGAGCAGTTCTTC,CATGDGDRDYNEQFF
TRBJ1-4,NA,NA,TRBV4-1,TGCGCCAGCAGCCAAGGACGGACCGAACTGTTTTTT,CASSQGRTELFF
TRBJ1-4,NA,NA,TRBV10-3,TGTGCCATCAGTGACTATCCCTCACCAAATGAAAAACTGTTTTTT,CAISDYPSPNEKLFF
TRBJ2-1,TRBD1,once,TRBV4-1,TGCGCCAGCAGCGCTCTCCCGGGACAGGGGATCAATGAGCAGTTCTTC,CASSALPGQGINEQFF
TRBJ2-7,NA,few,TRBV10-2,TGCGCCAGCAGTGAGGTGAACGAGCAGTACTTC,CASSEVNEQYF
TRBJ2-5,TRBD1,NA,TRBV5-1,TGCGCCAGCAGCCCGGCAGGGGGCCACCAAGAGACCCAGTACTTC,CASSPAGGHQETQYF
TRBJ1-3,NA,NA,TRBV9,TGTGCCAGCAGCAAACAGGGAGCTGGAAACACCATATATTTT,CASSKQGAGNTIYF
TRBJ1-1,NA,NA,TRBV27,TGTGCCAGCAGTGGGAACCCGAGGAGCACTGAAGCTTTCTTT,CASSGNPRSTEAFF
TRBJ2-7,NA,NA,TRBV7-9,TGTGCCAGCAGCCTCCCTTTGGGGGGCTCCTACGAGCAGTACTTC,CASSLPLGGSYEQYF
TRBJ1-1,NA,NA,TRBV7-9,TGTGCCAGCAGCTTAGTTGGGGACAACGCTGAAGCTTTCTTT,CASSLVGDNAEAFF
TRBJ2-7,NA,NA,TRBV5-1,TGCGCCAGCAGCGGGACGTCCTACGAGCAGTACTTC,CASSGTSYEQYF
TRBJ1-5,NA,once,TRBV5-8,TGTGCCAGCAGCCCCGAGGCGTATAGCAATCAGCCCCAGCATTTT,CASSPEAYSNQPQHF
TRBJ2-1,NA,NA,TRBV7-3,TGTGCCAGCAGCTTTATCCAGGGTTACAATGAGCAGTTCTTC,CASSFIQGYNEQFF
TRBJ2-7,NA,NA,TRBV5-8,TGTGCCAGCAGCTTCTCGCCCAAGCTCCCCTACGAGCAGTACTTC,CASSFSPKLPYEQYF
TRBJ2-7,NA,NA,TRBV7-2,TGTGCCAGCAGCCCTTACCGAACCTACGAGCAGTACTTC,CASSPYRTYEQYF
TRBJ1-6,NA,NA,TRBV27,TGTGCCAGCAGTCTACCGGGACTGTATAATTCACCCCTCCACTTT,CASSLPGLYNSPLHF
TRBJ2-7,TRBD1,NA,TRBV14,TGTGCCAGCCTTGGGACAGGGGACTACGAGCAGTACTTC,CASLGTGDYEQYF
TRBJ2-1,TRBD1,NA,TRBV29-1,TGCAGCATAGGGACAGGCAACAATGAGCAGTTCTTC,CSIGTGNNEQFF
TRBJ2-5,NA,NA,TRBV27,TGTGCCAGCAGACACAGGGATTCGGAGACCCAGTACTTC,CASRHRDSETQYF
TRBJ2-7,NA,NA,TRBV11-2,TGTGCCAGCAGCTTGGGAGCCTACGAGCAGTACTTC,CASSLGAYEQYF